Presented here are 15 T cell receptor beta chains from one specimen sequenced in a study of blood T cells in healthy people across ages. Combining a sample-barcoded 5' primer with a J-beta primer mix, a second PCR ran for about 7 to 11 cycles. TCRdb reanalysed the 5' RACE reads using MiXCR and keeps one entry per CDR3 protein. The table records approximately 1.5 million distinct CDR3 sequences, about 31% of them present only once. The material sequenced was blood. Receptors were obtained from a woman aged 25 to 39 in good health.

In this sample, this clonotype turned up a few times. The CDR3 is CSAPLWDEQFF. The CDR3 nucleotides read TGCAGCGCCCCTCTCTGGGATGAGCAGTTCTTC. The chain employs TRBV29-1 and TRBJ2-1, with D unresolved. Trimming pared 7 bases from V and 8 bases from J, leaving 12 bases between. Germline values: CDR1 SQVTM, CDR2 ANQGSEA. The CDR3 loop spans 11 amino acids.

The sample holds a few counts of this clonotype. J is TRBJ2-7 and V is TRBV27; 7 positions match TRBD2. Germline V gene data show CDR1 as MNHEY and CDR2 as SMNVEV (reference sequence). The trim removed 0 bases at V and 6 bases at J, leaving 5 bases unmatched. The CDR3 runs 14 residues. CDR3 in DNA: TGTGCCAGCAGTTTATCGGGGGGGTTACGCGAGCAGTACTTC. It is translated as CASSLSGGLREQYF.

The chain couples TRBV12-3 or TRBV12-4 to TRBJ2-3, with a weak D call TRBD2 (5 bases). V was clipped by 10 bases and J by 10 bases, with 27 bases between them. The CDR3 extends over 15 amino acids. This chain's CDR3 is CAIEEANEGGYAQYF. CDR3 in DNA: TGTGCCATCGAGGAGGCCAACGAGGGCGGATACGCGCAGTATTTT.

The rearrangement uses TRBV10-3 and TRBJ2-7; 7 bases are shared with TRBD2. CDR3 size: 14 residues. Germline lookup yields CDR1 ENHRY and CDR2 SYGVKD. Here the CDR3 DNA reads TGTGTCACTCTCCCGGAGCGGGATGTCTACGAGCAGTACTTC. Translated, it gives CVTLPERDVYEQYF.

In its sample, this clonotype was seen once. V and J are TRBV6-1 and TRBJ1-6; no firm D call. Germline lookup yields CDR1 MNHNS and CDR2 SASEGT. The CDR3 runs 14 residues. V dropped 8 bases and J dropped 9 bases, with 17 bases sitting between them. The CDR3 sequence is CASQEMGAGSPLHF. CDR3 bases: TGTGCCAGCCAGGAGATGGGAGCCGGTTCACCCCTCCACTTT.

The chain joins TRBV11-2 to TRBJ2-5; unclear D gene. The CDR3 sequence is 16 residues long. Germline CDR1 and CDR2: SGHAT and FQNNGV. Deletions cut 1 base from V and 0 bases from J, with 12 bases between. Written as DNA, the CDR3 is TGTGCCAGCAGCTTAGTTTGGACCACGTACCAAGAGACCCAGTACTTC. Protein product: CASSLVWTTYQETQYF.

The table lists this clonotype with many counts. This chain links TRBV2 with TRBJ1-6, with 7 bases matching TRBD1. The germline V gene encodes CDR1 SNHLY and CDR2 FYNNEI. Trimming removed 11 bases from V and 5 bases from J; junction bases left unmatched: 9. The CDR3 totals 14 residues. The CDR3 here is CASGGDRDNSPLHF. The CDR3 coding sequence is TGTGCCTCGGGGGGAGACAGGGATAATTCACCCCTCCACTTT.

Only a few counts were recorded for this clonotype. The rearrangement uses TRBV6-6 and TRBJ1-6; possibly TRBD1 for D (5 bases). Germline assignment: CDR1 MNHNY and CDR2 SVGAGI (reference sequence). V lost 5 bases and J lost 0, with 11 bases in between. The CDR3 consists of 16 residues. CDR3 amino acids: CASSQQGRSYNSPLHF. CDR3 DNA sequence: TGTGCCAGCAGTCAGCAGGGACGCTCCTATAATTCACCCCTCCACTTT.

This clonotype was seen a handful of times. The V gene is TRBV7-3, the J gene TRBJ1-1; D unresolved. The length of the CDR3 is 13 residues. Germline lookup yields CDR1 SGHTA and CDR2 FQGTGA. V lost 1 base and J 3 bases, leaving 6 bases between the germline ends. The CDR3 spells CASSLNVDTEAFF. As DNA, the CDR3 is TGTGCCAGCAGCTTAAATGTGGACACTGAAGCTTTCTTT.

This chain uses TRBV4-1 with TRBJ2-1, with TRBD1 as a possible D gene (6 bases). Germline CDR1 reads MGHRA; CDR2 reads YSYEKL. The CDR3 sequence is 13 residues long. Between the trimmed V and J ends, which lost 0 bases and 15 bases, there was a span of 15 bases. This CDR3 reads CASSQDEGGWRFF. DNA of the CDR3: TGCGCCAGCAGCCAAGATGAAGGGGGTTGGCGGTTCTTC.

This clonotype was recorded many times. This sequence joins TRBV12-3 or TRBV12-4 and TRBJ2-7; possibly TRBD2 for D (7 bases). Trimming took 6 bases from V and 3 from J, leaving 15 bases between them. The CDR3 contains 14 residues. DNA of the CDR3: TGTGCCAGCAGCCTGGGGGGGCGAGTCTACGAGCAGTACTTC. Amino acid sequence: CASSLGGRVYEQYF.

This clonotype occurred a few times. This rearrangement joins TRBV14 to TRBJ1-1, with D perhaps matching TRBD1 (5 bases). This CDR3 comprises 12 residues. Trimming stripped 4 bases from V and 5 bases from J, with 8 bases between. Germline V lookup: CDR1 SGHDN, CDR2 FVKESK. The CDR3 region is CASSRKGTEAFF. The CDR3 DNA is TGTGCCAGCAGCCGCAAGGGGACTGAAGCTTTCTTT.

The chain uses TRBV30 and TRBJ2-7; D is unresolved. The CDR3 covers 13 residues. V lost 3 bases to trimming and J lost 1 base, with 10 bases between them. Germline lookup yields CDR1 GTSNPN and CDR2 SVGIG (reference sequence). In DNA, the CDR3 is TGTGCCTGGAGGAACCTCAATTCCTACGAGCAGTACTTC. Its protein is CAWRNLNSYEQYF.

The table lists this clonotype with a few counts. The V call is TRBV6-1, the J call TRBJ2-2; D gene unclear. V lost 4 bases, J lost 6 bases, and 15 bases lay in between. The germline CDR1 and CDR2 sequences are MNHNS and SASEGT. This CDR3 has 15 residues. The CDR3 DNA reads as TGTGCCAGCAGTGGTTGGCTAGAGCTGGCCGGGGAGCTGTTTTTT. This encodes CASSGWLELAGELFF.

Here the CDR3 reads CASRKTSGGAADTQYF. CDR3 bases: TGTGCCAGCAGGAAGACTAGCGGGGGGGCCGCAGATACGCAGTATTTT. This chain links TRBV2 with TRBJ2-3, with 14 bases identical to TRBD2. The CDR3 runs 16 residues. CDR1 and CDR2 from the germline V gene are SNHLY and FYNNEI. The V and J ends lost 6 bases and 4 bases, in that order; junction bases with no gene match: 6.